Listed below are T cell receptor delta chains from one sample, sequenced in a study of gamma-delta chains in newborns, infants, children. TCRdb re-processed the reads using CATT. Here the sample spans 4,200 or so delta-chain clones, 6.2% being singletons. Sequenced sample: blood. The receptors derive from a child who was a newborn, infant or young child, either healthy, febrile or measles-vaccinated (not recorded which). Both conserved end residues are part of each CDR3. The order of the fields is V gene, D gene, J gene, clone size, CDR3 DNA, CDR3 protein. D genes are given only for firm matches. Expanded clones get a size class; other rows say once, few or many, or leave the size out.

v_gene: TRDV2; d_gene: NA; j_gene: TRDJ3; abundance: NA; CDR3nt: TGTGCCTGTGATTGGGCGGCCAGCTCCTGGGACACCCGACAGATGTTTTTC; CDR3aa: CACDWAASSWDTRQMFF
v_gene: TRDV1; d_gene: TRDD3; j_gene: TRDJ2; abundance: few; CDR3nt: TGTGCTCTTGGGGAACTCCCCTCTCCTAGCCCAGATTGGGGATACAGTGTTTTGACAGCACAACTCTTCTTT; CDR3aa: CALGELPSPSPDWGYSVLTAQLFF
v_gene: TRDV2; d_gene: TRDD3; j_gene: TRDJ1; abundance: few; CDR3nt: TGTGCCTGTGACCTGTTAGTTAGATCCGGGGGGATACGCCGCATTTACACCGATAAACTCATCTTT; CDR3aa: CACDLLVRSGGIRRIYTDKLIF
v_gene: TRDV2; d_gene: NA; j_gene: TRDJ1; abundance: NA; CDR3nt: TGTGCCTGTGATCCCGTTTGGGGGACCGATAAACTCATCTTT; CDR3aa: CACDPVWGTDKLIF
v_gene: TRDV2; d_gene: TRDD3; j_gene: TRDJ3; abundance: medium-sized; CDR3nt: TGTGCCTGTGACCCAGTACTGGGGACGCGCTCCTGGGACACCCGACAGATGTTTTTC; CDR3aa: CACDPVLGTRSWDTRQMFF
v_gene: TRDV2; d_gene: TRDD3; j_gene: TRDJ2; abundance: few; CDR3nt: TGTGCCTGTGACACCCTGGGGGATAAAACAGCACAACTCTTCTTT; CDR3aa: CACDTLGDKTAQLFF
v_gene: TRAV29/DV5; d_gene: TRDD2; j_gene: TRDJ2; abundance: few; CDR3nt: TGTGCAGCAAGCGGGGGCCTTCCTACGTCTCTTGGGGGGTACGAGACAGCACAACTCTTCTTT; CDR3aa: CAASGGLPTSLGGYETAQLFF
v_gene: TRDV2; d_gene: TRDD3; j_gene: TRDJ3; abundance: few; CDR3nt: TGTGCCTGTGACCCTATAGGGGGATCAAGCTCCTGGGACACCCGACAGATGTTTTTC; CDR3aa: CACDPIGGSSSWDTRQMFF
v_gene: TRDV2; d_gene: TRDD3; j_gene: TRDJ3; abundance: few; CDR3nt: TGTGCCTGTGACGGCTTGCGGGGGATACGTTGGGACACCCGACAGATGTTTTTC; CDR3aa: CACDGLRGIRWDTRQMFF
v_gene: TRDV2; d_gene: TRDD3; j_gene: TRDJ2; abundance: medium-sized; CDR3nt: TGTGCCTGTGACACCTGGGGGATACTGCTGATGACAGCACAACTCTTCTTT; CDR3aa: CACDTWGILLMTAQLFF
v_gene: TRDV2; d_gene: TRDD3; j_gene: TRDJ3; abundance: NA; CDR3nt: TGTGCCTGTGACTCCCTCTGGGGGAGCTCCTGGGACACCCGACGGATGTTTTTC; CDR3aa: CACDSLWGSSWDTRRMFF
v_gene: TRDV2; d_gene: TRDD3; j_gene: TRDJ3; abundance: NA; CDR3nt: TGTGCCTGTGACAAAGTACTGGGGGATACGCGCTCCTGGGACACCCGACAGATGTTTTTC; CDR3aa: CACDKVLGDTRSWDTRQMFF
v_gene: TRDV2; d_gene: TRDD3; j_gene: TRDJ3; abundance: medium-sized; CDR3nt: TGTGCCTGTGACACGGGCTGGGGGACCAGCTCCTGGGACACCCGACAGATGTTTTTC; CDR3aa: CACDTGWGTSSWDTRQMFF
v_gene: TRDV2; d_gene: TRDD3; j_gene: TRDJ3; abundance: few; CDR3nt: TGTGCCTGTGACGCCGTACTGGGGGATTTCTCCTGGGACACCCGACAGATGTTTTTC; CDR3aa: CACDAVLGDFSWDTRQMFF
v_gene: TRDV2; d_gene: TRDD3; j_gene: TRDJ3; abundance: NA; CDR3nt: TGTGCCTGTGACTCTACTGGGGGATCCTGGGACACCCGACAGATGTTTTTC; CDR3aa: CACDSTGGSWDTRQMFF
v_gene: TRDV2; d_gene: NA; j_gene: TRDJ1; abundance: hyperexpanded; CDR3nt: TGTGCCTGTGACACCTGGGGGACCGATAAACTCATCTTT; CDR3aa: CACDTWGTDKLIF
v_gene: TRDV1; d_gene: TRDD3; j_gene: TRDJ1; abundance: few; CDR3nt: TGTGCTCTTGGGGAACGCCTTCCCCCTGGGGGATACACCAATAAACTCATCTTT; CDR3aa: CALGERLPPGGYTNKLIF
v_gene: TRDV2; d_gene: TRDD3; j_gene: TRDJ2; abundance: NA; CDR3nt: TGTGCCTGCGACACCTGGGGGATGCTTGGTTTGACAGCACAACTCTTCTTT; CDR3aa: CACDTWGMLGLTAQLFF
v_gene: TRDV2; d_gene: TRDD3; j_gene: TRDJ2; abundance: NA; CDR3nt: TGTGCCTGTGACAGCCTACTGGGGGATTCGCTTTTGACAGCACAACTCTTCTTT; CDR3aa: CACDSLLGDSLLTAQLFF